One sample yielded the 5 T cell receptor beta chains listed below, sequenced in a study of blood T cell repertoires in COVID-19 (dated by TCRdb to about 2020). To prepare the library, the immunoSEQ multiplex PCR assay was applied. TCRdb took this table from immuneACCESS and kept in-frame rearrangements with V and J called. Such tables lack part of the clones; where checked against another copy, unresolved V genes explain under half of the gap, and the rest is unexplained. Here the sample has roughly 150,000 clones; 80% to 90% occur a single time. The biggest ten clones account for approximately 10% of the sample. The specimen sequenced was peripheral blood. The source of these receptors is a woman aged 80 or over with acute or convalescent COVID-19.

J is TRBJ1-2 and V is TRBV7-9; the match to TRBD1 covers 8 bases. This CDR3 has 16 residues. The ends lost 5 bases at V and 3 bases at J; junction bases unmatched: 11. Germline V lookup: CDR1 SEHNR, CDR2 FQNEAQ (reference sequence). The CDR3 DNA reads as TGTGCCAGCAGCCGGAGGGCAGGGGGCGGCGACTATGGCTACACCTTC. Encoded protein: CASSRRAGGGDYGYTF.

This clone was observed a single time. This chain connects TRBV2 to TRBJ2-7; 8 bases map to TRBD1. V was pared by 6 bases and J by 9 bases, with 4 bases of the junction left unmatched. The CDR3 covers 11 residues. Germline V gene data show CDR1 as SNHLY and CDR2 as FYNNEI. The CDR3 sequence is CASRDREGQYF. CDR3 DNA sequence: TGTGCCAGCAGGGACAGGGAAGGGCAGTACTTC. The whole variable domain, filled in from reference TRBV2 and TRBJ2-7, reads EPEVTQTPSHQVTQMGQEVILRCVPISNHLYFYWYRQILGQKVEFLVSFYNNEISEKSEIFDDQFSVERPDGSNFTLKIRSTKLEDSAMYFCASRDREGQYFGPGTRLTVT.

The chain employs TRBV27 and TRBJ1-6; D perhaps matches TRBD1 (5 bases). This CDR3 has 14 residues. CDR1 and CDR2 from the germline V gene are MNHEY and SMNVEV (reference sequence). Trimming cost V 4 bases and J 10 bases, with 14 bases left between them. In DNA form, the CDR3 reads TGTGCCAGCAGTTCAGCGGGTAAGGGGTCACCCCTCCACTTT. Protein sequence: CASSSAGKGSPLHF.

V and J are TRBV2 and TRBJ2-5, with 11 bases matching TRBD2. The CDR3 runs to 14 residues. Germline CDR1 and CDR2: SNHLY and FYNNEI. The V gene end was trimmed by 7 bases and the J gene end by 1 base; junction bases not matched to a gene: 2. CDR3 amino acids: CASTGTSGQETQYF. The CDR3 region has the DNA TGTGCCAGCACGGGGACTAGCGGCCAAGAGACCCAGTACTTC. Full variable domain (outside the CDR3, taken from reference TRBV2 and TRBJ2-5): EPEVTQTPSHQVTQMGQEVILRCVPISNHLYFYWYRQILGQKVEFLVSFYNNEISEKSEIFDDQFSVERPDGSNFTLKIRSTKLEDSAMYFCASTGTSGQETQYFGPGTRLLVL.

The rearrangement links TRBV3-1 (or the pseudogene TRBV3-2) to TRBJ2-7; weak D call: TRBD1 (5 bases). Trimming cost V 3 bases and J 5 bases, with 5 bases left between them. The CDR3 runs 11 residues. The V gene's germline CDR1 is LGHDT and CDR2 YNNKEL (reference sequence). In nucleotides, the CDR3 is TGTGCCAGCAGCCACAGGGACGAGCAGTACTTC. Protein product: CASSHRDEQYF.